This passage covers 26 T cell receptor beta chains from one sample sequenced in a study of blood T cell repertoires in COVID-19. Clones were read by immunoSEQ multiplex PCR, and TCRdb kept only the in-frame ones, dropping some. The table lists roughly 180,000 clones, about four fifths of them singletons, with 15% to 20% in the top ten. Sequenced: PBMCs or T cells enriched from blood (not recorded which). These receptors were collected from a man in his sixties who had recovered from COVID-19.

The gene calls are TRBV10-1 and TRBJ1-1; 9 bases fit TRBD1. The germline gives CDR1 WNHNN, CDR2 SYGVQD (reference sequence). This CDR3 comprises 16 residues. V lost 2 bases, J lost 3 bases, and 7 bases stayed unmatched. Written as DNA, the CDR3 is TGCGCCAGCAGTGAGACGGACAGGGGTAGGCACACTGAAGCTTTCTTT. It is translated as CASSETDRGRHTEAFF.

V is TRBV10-3 and J is TRBJ2-1; 8 bases map to TRBD2. Germline V gives CDR1 ENHRY, CDR2 SYGVKD. After removal of 11 bases from V and 7 bases from J, the junction contained 13 bases not matched to a gene. This CDR3 comprises 14 residues. The CDR3 is CASSLTREVNEQFF. Written as DNA, the CDR3 is TGTGCCTCCTCTCTGACGCGGGAGGTTAATGAGCAGTTCTTC.

This CDR3 reads CASSMQGLYQETQYF. Written as DNA, the CDR3 is TGTGCCAGCAGTATGCAGGGGCTGTACCAAGAGACCCAGTACTTC. This chain joins TRBV27 and TRBJ2-5; a weak D match, TRBD1 (6 bases). The CDR3 loop spans 15 amino acids. V was trimmed by 5 bases and J by 0 bases, leaving 13 bases between them. Germline values: CDR1 MNHEY, CDR2 SMNVEV (reference sequence).

The V and J genes are TRBV13 and TRBJ2-7, with 9 nucleotides matching TRBD1. The CDR3 is 13 amino acids. V was clipped by 4 bases and J by 7 bases; unmatched bases: 5. Germline loops: CDR1 PRHDT, CDR2 FYEKMQ (reference sequence). CDR3 nucleotide sequence: TGTGCCAGCAGCTATGGACAGGGGTATGAGCAGTACTTC. Its translation is CASSYGQGYEQYF. Based on the CDR3 plus reference TRBV13 and TRBJ2-7, the full variable domain is AAGVIQSPRHLIKEKRETATLKCYPIPRHDTVYWYQQGPGQDPQFLISFYEKMQSDKGSIPDRFSAQQFSDYHSELNMSSLELGDSALYFCASSYGQGYEQYFGPGTRLTVT.

The J gene is TRBJ1-6, the V gene TRBV5-8; tentatively, D is TRBD1 (5 bases). The length of the CDR3 is 16 residues. The V end lost 2 bases, the J end lost 0 bases, and 9 bases lay between the germline ends. Germline loops: CDR1 SGHTS, CDR2 YDEGEE. The CDR3 DNA reads as TGTGCCAGCAGCTTTACCGGGGGCTCCTATAATTCACCCCTCCACTTT. The encoded protein is CASSFTGGSYNSPLHF.

The J gene is TRBJ1-3, the V gene TRBV27, with 7 bases that match TRBD1. Germline V CDR1 and CDR2: MNHEY, SMNVEV (reference sequence). The length of the CDR3 is 15 residues. Trimming took 5 bases from V and 4 from J; bases not matched to a gene: 8. Here the CDR3 DNA reads TGTGCCAGCAGTCCCATCAGGGGGATCGGAAACACCATATATTTT. Translating gives CASSPIRGIGNTIYF.

This chain links TRBV7-2 with TRBJ1-1; maybe TRBD1 (5 bases). CDR1 and CDR2 (germline): SGHTA, FQGNSA. V lost 5 bases and J 0 bases, leaving 10 bases between the germline ends. The CDR3 sequence is 14 residues long. For the CDR3, the DNA is TGTGCCAGCAGCAAAGGGGTGATGAACACTGAAGCTTTCTTT. Translated, it gives CASSKGVMNTEAFF.

This chain links TRBV29-1 with TRBJ2-1; weak D call: TRBD2 (5 bases). This CDR3 contains 15 residues. V lost 4 bases to trimming and J lost 0 bases, with 13 bases between them. CDR1 SQVTM and CDR2 ANQGSEA come from the germline V gene. CDR3 sequence reads: CSVVALARSYNEQFF. The CDR3 coding sequence is TGCAGCGTTGTAGCGCTAGCCCGCTCCTACAATGAGCAGTTCTTC.

The genes are TRBV7-2 and TRBJ2-7, with TRBD2 identical over 8 bases. The CDR3 is 14 residues long. CDR1 is SGHTA and CDR2 is FQGNSA in the germline V gene. J lost 1 base, V lost 5 bases, and 4 bases had no gene match. CDR3 nucleotide sequence: TGTGCCAGCAGCCCTGGACTAGCATCCTACGAGCAGTACTTC. It specifies CASSPGLASYEQYF.

The CDR3 region is CASSFREGSYNEQFF. The CDR3 nucleotides are TGCGCCAGCAGCTTTCGGGAGGGCTCCTACAATGAGCAGTTCTTC. This chain joins TRBV5-1 and TRBJ2-1; 8 bases are shared with TRBD2. V lost 2 bases and J lost 0; bases outside the gene matches: 1. Germline V CDR1 and CDR2: SGHRS, YFSETQ. CDR3 length equals 15 residues.

The V and J genes are TRBV9 and TRBJ1-3, with a weak D call TRBD1 (6 bases). This CDR3 spans 16 amino acids. V gave up 4 bases and J gave up 4 bases, with 18 bases separating them. Looked up from germline, CDR1 is SGDLS and CDR2 is YYNGEE. The CDR3 region is CASSSPRGGKGNTIYF. The CDR3 DNA reads as TGTGCCAGCAGCTCCCCCCGAGGGGGTAAGGGAAACACCATATATTTT.

The gene calls are TRBV24-1 and TRBJ2-5, with 9 bases that match TRBD1. Germline trimming cut 5 bases from V and 2 bases from J; bases unmatched to any gene: 11. This CDR3 contains 17 residues. Germline loops: CDR1 KGHDR, CDR2 SFDVKD. The CDR3 nucleotides are TGTGCCACCAGTGGCGCTATTGACAGGGGGGATCAAGAGACCCAGTACTTC. Its translation is CATSGAIDRGDQETQYF.

This chain connects TRBV7-3 to TRBJ1-6, with 7 bases lining up with TRBD1. Per the germline V gene, CDR1 is SGHTA and CDR2 is FQGTGA. The V and J ends lost 5 bases and 15 bases, in that order; junction bases with no gene match: 10. The CDR3 consists of 13 residues. The CDR3 region is CASSLARGDSLHF. In DNA form, the CDR3 reads TGTGCCAGCAGCCTGGCTCGCGGGGACAGCCTCCACTTT.

The gene calls are TRBV5-4 and TRBJ2-7; TRBD2 agrees at 7 bases. CDR3 size: 14 residues. Germline CDR1 SGHNT, CDR2 YYREEE (reference sequence). Losses at the gene ends were 4 bases for V and 7 bases for J; bases not matched to a gene: 11. The DNA of the CDR3 is TGTGCCAGCAGCCCGGAGGGGACTACGGCGGAGCAGTACTTC. It codes for CASSPEGTTAEQYF.

The chain has TRBV3-1 (or the pseudogene TRBV3-2) and TRBJ1-1; D remains ambiguous. This CDR3 region has 13 residues. V was shortened by 6 bases and J by 9 bases, with 17 bases between the two germline ends. Germline assignment: CDR1 LGHDT and CDR2 YNNKEL (reference sequence). CDR3 amino acids: CASRTGLMNKAFF. CDR3 coding DNA: TGTGCCAGCAGGACCGGACTGATGAATAAAGCTTTCTTT.

CDR3 loop: CASSVLPKGQSAPYAQYF. The CDR3 DNA follows: TGTGCCAGCAGTGTACTGCCCAAGGGACAGTCCGCCCCCTACGCGCAGTATTTT. The V gene is TRBV28, the J gene TRBJ2-3; TRBD1 aligns across 7 bases. The CDR3 contains 18 residues. Germline CDR1 reads MDHEN; CDR2 reads SYDVKM. J lost 10 bases, V lost 5 bases, and 24 bases had no gene match.

This rearrangement joins TRBV28 to TRBJ1-1; 7 bases agree with TRBD1. V gave up 8 bases and J gave up 4 bases; unmatched junction bases: 10. Germline values: CDR1 MDHEN, CDR2 SYDVKM. The CDR3 totals 14 residues. In DNA form, the CDR3 reads TGTGCCAGCTCACCACAGGGGTCAGGCACTGAAGCTTTCTTT. Translating it yields CASSPQGSGTEAFF.

The V and J genes are TRBV12-5 and TRBJ2-3; the D gene is possibly TRBD2 (6 bases). Germline V gene data show CDR1 as LGHNT and CDR2 as FRNRAP. V gave up 6 bases and J gave up 1 base, with 14 bases separating them. There are 15 residues in the CDR3. This chain's CDR3 is CASGSGGIGTDTQYF. CDR3 in DNA: TGTGCTAGTGGATCTGGAGGGATCGGCACAGATACGCAGTATTTT.

The chain uses TRBV7-8 and TRBJ2-7, with 7 bases matching TRBD1. The CDR3 sequence is 14 residues long. J gave up 3 bases and V 3 bases, and 5 bases lay outside the gene matches. Germline V gene lookup returns CDR1 SGHVS and CDR2 FQNEAQ. CDR3 residues: CASSLPGQNYEQYF. CDR3 in DNA: TGTGCCAGCAGCTTGCCGGGACAGAACTACGAGCAGTACTTC.

The chain recombines TRBV18 with TRBJ2-1; the D gene is possibly TRBD1 (6 bases). The CDR3 has 15 amino acids. The germline V and J ends were trimmed by 3 bases and 0 bases, with 9 bases remaining between them. The germline V gene encodes CDR1 KGHSH and CDR2 LQKENI. The CDR3 region has the DNA TGTGCCAGCTCACCTCTGGGGGCCTCCTACAATGAGCAGTTCTTC. It specifies CASSPLGASYNEQFF.

The chain employs TRBV20-1 and TRBJ2-7; tentative D call: TRBD1 (6 bases). V lost 3 bases to trimming and J lost 3 bases, with 15 bases between them. This CDR3 spans 14 amino acids. Germline V lookup: CDR1 DFQATT, CDR2 SNEGSKA (reference sequence). Here the CDR3 reads CSASLAGEGYEQYF. In DNA, the CDR3 is TGCAGTGCTAGTCTGGCAGGGGAAGGCTACGAGCAGTACTTC.

This clone was counted only a few times. V gene TRBV5-1 combines with J gene TRBJ1-2, with D perhaps TRBD1 (6 bases). V shed 0 bases and J shed 2 bases, with 14 bases lying between them. This CDR3 region has 16 residues. CDR1 SGHRS and CDR2 YFSETQ come from the germline V gene. CDR3 coding DNA: TGCGCCAGCAGCTTGGGGTCGTGGGGGCAGAACTATGGCTACACCTTC. This translates into CASSLGSWGQNYGYTF.

The chain is built from TRBV7-8 and TRBJ1-1; D is unclear. Germline V CDR1 and CDR2: SGHVS, FQNEAQ. V lost 5 bases to trimming and J lost 0 bases, with 16 bases between them. The CDR3 runs 16 residues. In DNA, the CDR3 is TGTGCCAGCAGCCTAAGACCCAGCGGAATGAACACTGAAGCTTTCTTT. This sequence encodes CASSLRPSGMNTEAFF. Full variable domain (outside the CDR3, taken from reference TRBV7-8 and TRBJ1-1): GAGVSQSPRYKVAKRGQDVALRCDPISGHVSLFWYQQALGQGPEFLTYFQNEAQLDKSGLPSDRFFAERPEGSVSTLKIQRTQQEDSAVYLCASSLRPSGMNTEAFFGQGTRLTVV.

The genes are TRBV13 and TRBJ1-2; TRBD1 agrees at 10 bases. CDR3 length: 15 amino acids. Germline V lookup: CDR1 PRHDT, CDR2 FYEKMQ (reference sequence). V was clipped by 8 bases and J by 2 bases; unmatched bases: 8. CDR3 sequence reads: CASLIMGQGNYGYTF. As DNA, the CDR3 is TGTGCCAGCCTCATTATGGGACAGGGGAACTATGGCTACACCTTC.

This chain uses TRBV5-4 with TRBJ2-5; 10 bases agree with TRBD2. Germline CDR1 SGHNT, CDR2 YYREEE (reference sequence). V was clipped by 3 bases and J by 1 base; unmatched bases: 9. This CDR3 is built from 17 residues. This chain's CDR3 is CASSSLNSGGLQETQYF. The CDR3 DNA follows: TGTGCCAGCAGCTCCCTTAATAGCGGGGGGCTCCAAGAGACCCAGTACTTC.

V usage is TRBV5-1 and J usage is TRBJ1-1; D is possibly TRBD1 (5 bases). V was cut by 3 bases and J by 1 base, with 10 bases left in between. The CDR3 loop spans 14 amino acids. Germline assignment: CDR1 SGHRS and CDR2 YFSETQ. CDR3 in DNA: TGCGCCAGCAGCTCGCAGGGCGGGAACACTGAAGCTTTCTTT. This translates into CASSSQGGNTEAFF.